The 8 T cell receptor beta chains in this list originate from one sample, sequenced in a study of T cell responses to AZD1222 COVID-19 vaccine. The data were produced by immunoSEQ multiplex PCR, yet TCRdb's version contains in-frame clones alone and is incomplete. In the table there are 160,000 or so clones, 85% to 90% of which are singletons. The source was peripheral blood, collected 28 days after the second dose of the MenACWY control vaccine. The receptors shown here come from an adult who received the MenACWY meningococcal vaccine as a control.

The chain combines TRBV18 with TRBJ1-1; 7 bases match TRBD1. Germline V CDR1 and CDR2: KGHSH, LQKENI. The V and J ends lost 3 bases and 0 bases, in that order; junction bases with no gene match: 4. The CDR3 has 15 residues. This CDR3 reads CASSPDRVMNTEAFF. CDR3 sequence (DNA): TGTGCCAGCTCACCCGACAGGGTTATGAACACTGAAGCTTTCTTT.

The genes are TRBV4-2 and TRBJ2-3; 7 bases map to TRBD1. There are 16 residues in the CDR3. Germline CDR1 reads LGHNA; CDR2 reads YNFKEQ. V was pared by 1 base and J by 4 bases, with 8 bases of the junction left unmatched. In nucleotides, the CDR3 is TGTGCCAGCAGCCAAGCGACAGGGCTTAACGCAGATACGCAGTATTTT. It encodes CASSQATGLNADTQYF.

The V call is TRBV19, the J call TRBJ2-1; 7 nucleotides line up with TRBD2. Germline loops: CDR1 LNHDA, CDR2 SQIVND (reference sequence). The CDR3 length is 14 residues. The junction had 13 bases not matched to a gene; V was cut back by 8 bases and J by 9 bases. This CDR3 is CASRHTGTNSEQFF. The CDR3 nucleotides are TGTGCCAGTCGACATACCGGGACTAATAGTGAGCAGTTCTTC.

The V and J genes are TRBV7-8 and TRBJ1-4, with D uncertain. Germline CDR1 and CDR2: SGHVS and FQNEAQ. V lost 6 bases, J lost 4 bases, and 15 bases lay in between. This CDR3 is built from 15 residues. The CDR3 DNA sequence: TGTGCCAGCAGTGGGCACCGGATATTTAATGAAAAACTGTTTTTT. Residues: CASSGHRIFNEKLFF.

This clone was picked up a small number of times. Here the CDR3 DNA reads TGTGCCTTAGGAGGAACGGGCAATCAGCCCCAGCATTTT. Amino acids: CALGGTGNQPQHF. This chain uses TRBV30 with TRBJ1-5; D is undetermined. The CDR3 totals 13 residues. CDR1 is GTSNPN, CDR2 SVGIG, per germline (reference sequence). Trimming removed 7 bases from V and 2 bases from J, with 12 bases in between.

This clone has a single count. CDR3 protein: CASSPSSNTIYF. In DNA, the CDR3 is TGTGCCAGCAGCCCCTCCTCGAACACCATATATTTT. V is TRBV7-2 and J is TRBJ1-3; no firm D call. V was cut by 5 bases and J by 7 bases, with 9 bases left in between. The CDR3 is 12 residues long. Germline CDR1 is SGHTA and CDR2 is FQGNSA.

V gene TRBV19 combines with J gene TRBJ1-2; D is unresolved. The CDR3 loop spans 13 amino acids. V dropped 4 bases and J dropped 5 bases, with 11 bases sitting between them. Per germline, CDR1 LNHDA and CDR2 SQIVND (reference sequence). CDR3 coding DNA: TGTGCCAGTAGTAAGGCCGGGGTTTATGGCTACACCTTC. It is translated as CASSKAGVYGYTF.

The chain recombines TRBV5-4 with TRBJ1-6; 7 bases match TRBD1. Trimming took 4 bases from V and 6 from J; bases not matched to a gene: 7. Per germline, CDR1 SGHNT and CDR2 YYREEE (reference sequence). The CDR3 is 15 residues long. CDR3 amino acids: CASSLDRVSNSPLHF. CDR3 bases: TGTGCCAGCAGCCTCGACAGGGTCTCTAATTCACCCCTCCACTTT.